This T cell receptor beta chain was identified in a study of ipilimumab plus nivolumab after autologous stem cell transplantation. The method was immunoSEQ multiplex PCR; TCRdb's version includes in-frame clones alone and lacks a portion of them. The sample records over 15,000 clones, 65% to 85% being singletons. The sample consisted of PBMCs, taken in a trial of ipilimumab plus nivolumab as post-transplant consolidation. This TCR was sampled from a male donor with diffuse large B-cell lymphoma.

CDR3 coding DNA: TGTGCCAGCAGTTACTGGCAGGGTGCCGAGAATGAAAAACTGTTTTTT. Translated, it gives CASSYWQGAENEKLFF. V and J are TRBV6-5 and TRBJ1-4; weak D call: TRBD1 (5 bases). The germline gives CDR1 MNHEY, CDR2 SVGAGI. The CDR3 has 16 amino acids. The V gene lost 1 base and the J gene lost 5 bases, with 14 bases spanning the gap.